This T cell receptor beta chain is drawn from a study of OX40 agonist ivuxolimab in advanced cancers. As for the study in general: Patients in the trial were receiving intravenous ivuxolimab every 2 weeks, at doses of 0.01 to 10 mg/kg. Aged roughly 23 to 80 with a mean of approximately 60 years, they were approximately 79% male. Two patients with cutaneous melanoma and one with hepatocellular carcinoma, three in total, showed partial responses.

The CDR3 runs 13 residues. V shed 8 bases, J shed 1 base, and the junction held 3 bases outside the gene matches. Germline CDR1 SGHVS, CDR2 FQNEAQ. Whole-study findings and limits: Low normalized T-cell clonal expansion was additionally recorded for some nonresponders.

This clone has more than one count but fewer than ten. Antigen specificity is unknown. Sequencing used immunoSEQ multiplex PCR; TCRdb keeps in-frame clones, though not all of them. The table has some 86,000 clones, approximately 94% seen once; the top ten hold 8.5% to 10%. This TCR derives from an adult with an advanced solid tumor such as melanoma, head and neck, liver or kidney cancer. This chain joins TRBV7-8 and TRBJ2-7; 9 bases are a match to TRBD1. The sequencing used CD4+ or CD8+ T cells sorted from blood, collected in a trial of the OX40 agonist ivuxolimab. The CDR3 protein is CASEGQGSYEQYF. DNA for the CDR3: TGTGCCAGCGAAGGACAGGGGTCCTACGAGCAGTACTTC.